The 30 T cell receptor beta chains below come from one sample, sequenced in a study of beta chain features in type 1 diabetes. The investigators reverse transcribed all of the isolated RNA, so they sequenced expressed TCRB transcripts. TCRdb's copy holds only in-frame clones and misses some; the assay was immunoSEQ multiplex PCR. The sample has about 220,000 clones; roughly 10% are singletons. The sample was central memory CD4+ T cells from blood. The receptors shown here come from a man aged 18 to 29 in good health.

This clone was seen a handful of times. The chain joins TRBV29-1 to TRBJ2-3, with 7 bases fitting TRBD2. V dropped 6 bases and J dropped 2; count of bases not matched to a gene: 11. The germline gives CDR1 SQVTM, CDR2 ANQGSEA. This CDR3 region has 15 residues. The CDR3 sequence is CSVQVSGGTTDTQYF. CDR3 in DNA: TGCAGCGTCCAAGTCTCCGGGGGGACCACAGATACGCAGTATTTT.

The table lists this clone with many counts. The V and J genes are TRBV18 and TRBJ2-1; 7 nucleotides agree with TRBD1. This CDR3 contains 14 residues. Germline values: CDR1 KGHSH, CDR2 LQKENI. Unmatched junction bases numbered 6, after V lost 3 bases and J lost 7 bases. The CDR3 sequence is CASSPGQIRNEQFF. CDR3 DNA sequence: TGTGCCAGCTCACCGGGACAGATTAGGAATGAGCAGTTCTTC. The variable domain in full, with the rest retrieved from reference TRBV18 and TRBJ2-1, is NAGVMQNPRHLVRRRGQEARLRCSPMKGHSHVYWYRQLPEEGLKFMVYLQKENIIDESGMPKERFSAEFPKEGPSILRIQQVVRGDSAAYFCASSPGQIRNEQFFGPGTRLTVL.

J is TRBJ2-2 and V is TRBV7-9; D is unclear. This CDR3 region has 13 residues. CDR1 is SEHNR, CDR2 FQNEAQ, per germline (reference sequence). V dropped 5 bases and J dropped 7 bases, with 11 bases sitting between them. The CDR3 is CASSPAFGGELFF. The CDR3, as DNA: TGTGCCAGCAGCCCGGCTTTCGGCGGGGAGCTGTTTTTT.

The gene calls are TRBV15 and TRBJ2-3; the match to TRBD2 covers 7 bases. The CDR3 has 16 residues. Germline lookup yields CDR1 LNHNV and CDR2 YYDKDF (reference sequence). Trimming at V came to 2 bases and at J to 3 bases, leaving 8 bases not matched to a gene. This CDR3 reads CATSRSRAGATDTQYF. The DNA for the CDR3 is TGTGCCACCAGCAGATCTCGGGCGGGAGCGACAGATACGCAGTATTTT.

This clone was seen a handful of times. The chain links TRBV28 to TRBJ1-1, with D maybe TRBD1 (6 bases). The V end was cut by 6 bases, the J end by 5 bases, with 10 bases between. Germline CDR1 MDHEN, CDR2 SYDVKM. The CDR3 consists of 12 residues. This chain's CDR3 is CASREGGTEAFF. The CDR3 bases are TGTGCCAGCAGGGAGGGGGGGACTGAAGCTTTCTTT.

This clone was seen many times. This chain links TRBV28 with TRBJ2-3; D remains unclear. Trimming removed 4 bases at V and 4 bases at J, with 18 bases between. The CDR3 has 16 amino acids. From germline, CDR1 is MDHEN and CDR2 SYDVKM. The CDR3 DNA sequence: TGTGCCAGCAGTTGGGCCCGCACGAGCGTAGCAGATACGCAGTATTTT. Its translation is CASSWARTSVADTQYF.

The table lists this clone with many counts. CDR3 region: CASSTVEGGYTF. DNA of the CDR3: TGTGCCAGCAGTACGGTCGAGGGCGGCTACACCTTC. This sequence joins TRBV28 and TRBJ1-2; D remains unclear. CDR1 MDHEN and CDR2 SYDVKM come from the germline V gene. Trimming cost V 5 bases and J 8 bases, with 12 bases left between them. The CDR3 totals 12 residues.

V is TRBV7-7 and J is TRBJ2-3; 10 bases are a match to TRBD2. The CDR3 has 15 residues. The ends lost 2 bases at V and 2 bases at J; junction bases unmatched: 1. Germline CDR1 SSHAT, CDR2 FNYEAQ (reference sequence). The CDR3: CASSLTSGVTDTQYF. The DNA of the CDR3 is TGTGCCAGCAGCTTAACTAGCGGGGTCACAGATACGCAGTATTTT.

This clone has a handful of counts. The chain employs TRBV30 and TRBJ1-4; D may be TRBD1 (5 bases). V lost 2 bases, J lost 4 bases, and 11 bases lay in between. CDR3 length: 14 residues. Germline V gene data show CDR1 as GTSNPN and CDR2 as SVGIG (reference sequence). As DNA, the CDR3 is TGTGCCTGGAGTATCCTGGGGGTTAATGAAAAACTGTTTTTT. Translation gives CAWSILGVNEKLFF.

The table lists this clone with a few counts. The J gene is TRBJ2-1, the V gene TRBV7-8, with D unclear. This CDR3 contains 14 residues. Germline V gene lookup returns CDR1 SGHVS and CDR2 FQNEAQ. V shed 1 base and J shed 7 bases, with 11 bases lying between them. The CDR3 DNA reads TGTGCCAGCAGCTTAGATTTGGGGATTAATGAGCAGTTCTTC. Translation gives CASSLDLGINEQFF.

This CDR3 reads CASSLRQGRGNEQFF. CDR3 DNA: TGTGCCAGCAGCTTAAGGCAGGGGCGGGGCAATGAGCAGTTCTTC. The genes are TRBV7-6 and TRBJ2-1; TRBD1 or TRBD2 may be the D gene (6 bases each). This CDR3 is 15 amino acids long. V was cut by 2 bases and J by 6 bases, with 14 bases left in between. CDR1 and CDR2 (germline): SGHVS, FNYEAQ.

At least ten counts were recorded for this clone. The J gene is TRBJ2-7, the V gene TRBV6-6; 10 nucleotides align to TRBD1. This CDR3 spans 14 amino acids. Germline V gene data show CDR1 as MNHNY and CDR2 as SVGAGI (reference sequence). Losses at the gene ends were 6 bases for V and 4 bases for J; bases not matched to a gene: 6. The CDR3 DNA reads TGTGCCAGCAGCACCGGGACAGGGGTGTACGAGCAGTACTTC. Its protein product is CASSTGTGVYEQYF.

Remarks on this clone: The same CDR3 also results from other DNA sequences found in this sample. The gene calls are TRBV9 and TRBJ2-1, with D hard to call. This CDR3 is 12 amino acids long. Germline values: CDR1 SGDLS, CDR2 YYNGEE. V lost 2 bases and J 4 bases, leaving 4 bases between the germline ends. CDR3 bases: TGTGCCAGCAGCGTGGGTTACAATGAGCAGTTCTTC. Its protein is CASSVGYNEQFF.

This clone was counted a few times. V is TRBV5-1 and J is TRBJ2-7; the match to TRBD2 covers 10 bases. With V trimmed by 3 bases and J by 4 bases, 7 bases remained unmatched. The CDR3 runs to 15 residues. Per germline, CDR1 SGHRS and CDR2 YFSETQ. The DNA for the CDR3 is TGCGCCAGCAGCTCCCCGGGACTAGCGCTTTACGAGCAGTACTTC. Translation: CASSSPGLALYEQYF.

This chain uses TRBV30 with TRBJ2-3, with a tentative D call TRBD2 (5 bases). The CDR3 length is 13 residues. Trimming pared 2 bases from V and 2 bases from J, leaving 8 bases between. Germline V gene data show CDR1 as GTSNPN and CDR2 as SVGIG (reference sequence). The CDR3, as DNA: TGTGCCTGGAGTTCGGGGATCACAGATACGCAGTATTTT. It translates to CAWSSGITDTQYF.

This clone has just a few counts. The rearrangement joins TRBV23-1 to TRBJ2-1; 7 bases map to TRBD2. TRBV23-1 is flagged as an ORF with uncertain function. V shed 1 base, J shed 9 bases, and the junction held 12 bases outside the gene matches. The CDR3 contains 16 residues. Here the CDR3 reads CASSQLGDYRGVEQFF. The CDR3, as DNA: TGCGCCAGCAGTCAATTGGGGGACTACCGAGGTGTTGAGCAGTTCTTC.

This rearrangement joins TRBV5-1 to TRBJ2-7; TRBD2 might be the D (5 bases). Trimming shortened V by 1 base and J by 2 bases, and 10 bases separated the two germline ends. The CDR3 runs to 14 residues. CDR1 is SGHRS and CDR2 is YFSETQ in the germline V gene. The CDR3 coding sequence is TGCGCCAGCAGCTTGACGGGATCCGCCTACGAGCAGTACTTC. Encoded protein: CASSLTGSAYEQYF.

The genes are TRBV7-2 and TRBJ2-1; no definite D call. V lost 1 base to trimming and J lost 1 base, with 8 bases between them. The CDR3 loop spans 15 amino acids. Germline assignment: CDR1 SGHTA and CDR2 FQGNSA. The CDR3, as DNA: TGTGCCAGCAGCTTAGATGACATATCCTACAATGAGCAGTTCTTC. It codes for CASSLDDISYNEQFF.

The CDR3 coding sequence is TGTGCCAGCAGAACGGGGGGAAACACCATATATTTT. This codes for CASRTGGNTIYF. The chain joins TRBV28 to TRBJ1-3, with D uncertain. This CDR3 contains 12 residues. From germline, CDR1 is MDHEN and CDR2 SYDVKM. The ends were cut back, 6 bases at V and 4 bases at J, with 7 bases in the middle.

This clone was counted between two and nine times. This may be a read error: a much more frequent sequence differs by one nucleotide. The V gene is TRBV18, the J gene TRBJ2-1; 9 bases fit TRBD2. The length of the CDR3 is 15 residues. CDR1 is KGHSH, CDR2 LQKENI, per germline. V shed 4 bases, J shed 6 bases, and the junction held 7 bases outside the gene matches. The CDR3 protein is CASSLGLASGNEQFF. The CDR3, as DNA: TGTGCCAGCTCACTGGGACTAGCAAGCGGCAATGAGCAGTTCTTC.

The V gene is TRBV5-1, the J gene TRBJ2-3; 10 nucleotides align to TRBD2. CDR1 and CDR2 from the germline V gene are SGHRS and YFSETQ. The CDR3 has 16 amino acids. With V trimmed by 0 bases and J by 2 bases, 3 bases remained unmatched. The CDR3 DNA is TGCGCCAGCAGCTTGGGGACTAGCGGTAACACAGATACGCAGTATTTT. Translating gives CASSLGTSGNTDTQYF.

The chain combines TRBV14 with TRBJ2-5; the match to TRBD1 covers 8 bases. V was pared by 0 bases and J by 5 bases, with 5 bases of the junction left unmatched. Looked up from germline, CDR1 is SGHDN and CDR2 is FVKESK. This CDR3 has 15 amino acids. The CDR3 sequence is CASSQEDRVKETQYF. The CDR3 region has the DNA TGTGCCAGCAGCCAAGAGGACAGGGTAAAGGAGACCCAGTACTTC.

The chain combines TRBV18 with TRBJ1-1; D is undetermined. The CDR3 sequence is 15 residues long. V shed 4 bases and J shed 1 base, with 13 bases lying between them. CDR1 is KGHSH, CDR2 LQKENI, per germline. CDR3 loop: CASSQSGAENTEAFF. The CDR3 bases are TGTGCCAGCTCACAGTCGGGTGCGGAGAACACTGAAGCTTTCTTT.

The sample holds a few counts of this clone. The chain joins TRBV11-2 to TRBJ2-5; 11 nucleotides agree with TRBD2. From germline, CDR1 is SGHAT and CDR2 FQNNGV. V dropped 4 bases and J dropped 1; count of bases not matched to a gene: 2. This CDR3 is 15 amino acids long. The CDR3 region has the DNA TGTGCCAGCAGCTATAGCGGGAGGGCCCAAGAGACCCAGTACTTC. Translating it yields CASSYSGRAQETQYF.

This chain uses TRBV28 with TRBJ2-7; 7 positions match TRBD2. Per germline, CDR1 MDHEN and CDR2 SYDVKM. The CDR3 is 11 amino acids. The V gene end was trimmed by 5 bases and the J gene end by 9 bases; junction bases not matched to a gene: 4. CDR3 DNA sequence: TGTGCCAGCAGTGCGATAGCGGGGCAGTACTTC. This gives the protein CASSAIAGQYF.

The rearrangement uses TRBV6-6 and TRBJ2-7; no definite D call. V lost 0 bases, J lost 6 bases, and 12 bases lay in between. This CDR3 region has 14 residues. CDR1 is MNHNY, CDR2 SVGAGI, per germline (reference sequence). CDR3 sequence reads: CASSYSGSRFEQYF. CDR3 in DNA: TGTGCCAGCAGTTACTCGGGGTCTAGGTTCGAGCAGTACTTC.

V and J are TRBV15 and TRBJ1-2, with D tentatively TRBD1 (5 bases). Germline V gene sequence: CDR1 LNHNV, CDR2 YYDKDF (reference sequence). The ends were cut back, 5 bases at V and 4 bases at J, with 11 bases in the middle. The CDR3 runs to 13 residues. The CDR3 spells CATSSGTSYGYTF. CDR3 in DNA: TGTGCCACCAGCTCCGGGACGAGCTATGGCTACACCTTC.

This chain connects TRBV2 to TRBJ2-4; 8 nucleotides line up with TRBD1. V was pared by 4 bases and J by 1 base, with 3 bases of the junction left unmatched. Germline V gene data show CDR1 as SNHLY and CDR2 as FYNNEI. This CDR3 region has 15 residues. The CDR3 region has the DNA TGTGCCAGCAGTGGGGACAGGAAGGCCAAAAACATTCAGTACTTC. Encoded protein: CASSGDRKAKNIQYF.

This clone was seen more than once but under ten times. V is TRBV9 and J is TRBJ1-1, with no clear D. Germline V gene sequence: CDR1 SGDLS, CDR2 YYNGEE. V was clipped by 0 bases and J by 0 bases, with 9 bases between them. The CDR3 runs 15 residues. DNA for the CDR3: TGTGCCAGCAGCGTAGTGGCACTCCTGAACACTGAAGCTTTCTTT. Translated, it gives CASSVVALLNTEAFF.

This clone was detected many times. The CDR3 here is CASSPKEKLFF. CDR3 coding DNA: TGTGCCAGCAGCCCGAAAGAAAAACTGTTTTTT. This sequence joins TRBV6-6 and TRBJ1-4; D call uncertain. The CDR3 covers 11 residues. Germline lookup yields CDR1 MNHNY and CDR2 SVGAGI (reference sequence). V shed 6 bases and J shed 8 bases, with 7 bases lying between them.